The T cell receptor beta chain described here comes from a study of CD4+ T cells in melanoma. TCRdb's table, derived via immunoSEQ multiplex PCR, lists solely in-frame clones and lacks some. The repertoire holds about 140,000 clones, with 80% to 95% as singletons. In regard to this clone: Its antigen is unknown.

The V gene's germline CDR1 is SQVTM and CDR2 ANQGSEA. V lost 3 bases and J 9 bases, leaving 15 bases between the germline ends. This CDR3 region has 13 residues. Points from the study as a whole: Neoantigen-specific CD4+ T cells in melanoma reportedly had diverse differentiation states. CD8+ T cell, macrophage and B cell function reportedly correlated with neoantigen-specific CD4+ T cells.

This chain joins TRBV29-1 and TRBJ2-1; D gene uncertain. This receptor was taken from a human donor with melanoma. This CDR3 reads CSVERGSGFEQFF. DNA for the CDR3: TGCAGCGTTGAGAGAGGCTCGGGTTTTGAGCAGTTCTTC.